Listed below are T cell receptor beta chains from one sample, sequenced in a study of CD8 T cells in Susac syndrome. TCRdb passed the immunoSEQ multiplex PCR reads through MiXCR, listing each CDR3 protein once. In the table there are about 130,000 distinct CDR3 sequences, 85% to 95% of which are singletons. Sequenced input: CD8+ T cells from PBMCs. These receptor sequences come from a human donor with multiple sclerosis. CDR3s include the opening cysteine and the closing phenylalanine or tryptophan. D genes are given only for firm matches. Not every row has a clone size; where given, it reads once, few, many or a size class.

NA	NA	TRBV27	TRBJ2-7	CASSLGDGTYEQYF	TGTGCCAGCAGTTTAGGGGACGGTACCTACGAGCAGTACTTC
TRBD1	NA	TRBV6-5	TRBJ1-2	CASSLGGTGYGYTF	TGTGCCAGCAGCCTAGGGGGCACTGGCTATGGCTACACCTTC
NA	NA	TRBV15	TRBJ1-3	CATSRAGTPGDTIYF	TGTGCCACCAGCAGAGCCGGTACCCCGGGGGACACCATATATTTT
NA	NA	TRBV5-6	TRBJ1-2	CASSLNPADLNYGYTF	TGTGCCAGCAGCTTGAATCCGGCAGACCTTAACTATGGCTACACCTTC
NA	NA	TRBV6-1	TRBJ2-2	CASSPRERRGELFF	TGTGCCAGCAGTCCCCGGGAGCGCCGGGGGGAGCTGTTTTTT
NA	once	TRBV10-3	TRBJ2-6	CAHYGRTLSGANVLTF	TGTGCCCATTACGGGCGGACCTTATCTGGGGCCAACGTCCTGACTTTC
TRBD1	NA	TRBV7-6	TRBJ2-1	CASSLVLWTGGPRGCCEQFF	TGTGCCAGCAGCTTAGTGCTGTGGACAGGGGGACCTCGGGGGTGTTGTGAGCAGTTCTTC
NA	NA	TRBV7-7	TRBJ2-5	CASSLFGSRETQETQYF	TGTGCCAGCAGCTTATTCGGCTCCAGGGAGACACAAGAGACCCAGTACTTC
NA	NA	TRBV29-1	TRBJ2-2	CSVVAQDQPGELFF	TGCAGCGTTGTTGCCCAGGATCAGCCCGGGGAGCTGTTTTTT
TRBD1	NA	TRBV6-5	TRBJ1-5	CASGQGGDQPQHF	TGTGCCAGCGGGCAGGGGGGGGATCAGCCCCAGCATTTT
NA	NA	TRBV19	TRBJ1-5	CASSIAGGLQPQHF	TGTGCCAGTAGTATAGCCGGGGGGCTGCAGCCCCAGCATTTT
NA	NA	TRBV5-4	TRBJ2-7	CASSLASWGYEQYF	TGTGCCAGCAGCTTGGCTTCCTGGGGCTACGAGCAGTACTTC
TRBD2	NA	TRBV3-1	TRBJ2-2	CASSQYGTSGRARYTGELFF	TGTGCCAGCAGCCAATATGGGACTAGCGGGAGGGCCAGGTACACCGGGGAGCTGTTTTTT
NA	few	TRBV7-9	TRBJ2-7	CASSPLRGYEQYF	TGTGCCAGCAGCCCCCTCCGTGGCTACGAGCAGTACTTC
NA	NA	TRBV5-1	TRBJ1-2	CASSLDQGSNYGYTF	TGCGCCAGCAGCTTGGATCAGGGATCTAACTATGGCTACACCTTC
NA	NA	TRBV7-8	TRBJ2-3	CASSLERGPQYF	TGTGCCAGCAGCCTAGAGCGAGGCCCGCAGTATTTT
NA	NA	TRBV28	TRBJ2-5	CASGLTRTAETQYF	TGTGCCAGCGGGCTGACACGGACGGCAGAGACCCAGTACTTC
NA	NA	TRBV9	TRBJ1-2	CASSVAGRVDGYTF	TGTGCCAGCAGCGTAGCGGGGAGGGTTGATGGCTACACCTTC
TRBD2	NA	TRBV11-2	TRBJ2-5	CASSVRRGEWETQYF	TGTGCCAGCAGCGTTCGGCGGGGGGAGTGGGAGACCCAGTACTTC
TRBD2	NA	TRBV13	TRBJ2-3	CASSLGGGTSRSTDTQYF	TGTGCCAGCAGCTTAGGGGGCGGGACTAGCCGAAGCACAGATACGCAGTATTTT
NA	once	TRBV12-3/TRBV12-4	TRBJ2-5	CASSSPGAGWETQYF	TGTGCCAGCAGTTCACCGGGGGCAGGTTGGGAGACCCAGTACTTC
NA	once	TRBV16	TRBJ1-2	CASSQSNYGYTF	TGTGCCAGCAGCCAATCGAATTATGGCTACACCTTC
NA	NA	TRBV6-6	TRBJ1-6	CASTPLEGLWDSPLHF	TGTGCCAGCACCCCCCTCGAGGGGCTTTGGGATTCACCCCTCCACTTT
TRBD1	NA	TRBV20-1	TRBJ2-4	CSASRDRLNIQYF	TGCAGTGCTAGCCGGGACAGACTAAACATTCAGTACTTC
NA	NA	TRBV20-1	TRBJ1-5	CSATGLGSNQPQHF	TGCAGTGCTACTGGTTTGGGCAGCAATCAGCCCCAGCATTTT
TRBD2	NA	TRBV20-1	TRBJ2-1	CSARAPGLAGVYYNEQFF	TGCAGTGCTAGAGCCCCTGGACTAGCGGGAGTATACTACAATGAGCAGTTCTTC
NA	NA	TRBV19	TRBJ2-1	CASRDYYNEQFF	TGTGCCAGTAGGGACTACTACAATGAGCAGTTCTTC
TRBD1	NA	TRBV28	TRBJ2-7	CASDPGQGSYEQYF	TGTGCCAGCGACCCGGGACAGGGATCGTACGAGCAGTACTTC
NA	NA	TRBV27	TRBJ1-1	CASSHRAGNTEAFF	TGTGCCAGCAGTCATCGAGCGGGGAACACTGAAGCTTTCTTT